What follows are 10 T cell receptor beta chains derived from one specimen sequenced in a study of cytomegalovirus exposure and HLA in healthy donors. Vbeta (60) and Jbeta (13) primers were used in the PCR. Sequencing was performed with immunoSEQ multiplex PCR; in TCRdb, only in-frame clones are kept and a portion is missing. The table shows about 160,000 clones, with roughly 85% occurring only once. Sequenced sample: PBMCs. All receptors derive from a male donor in good health and CMV-seropositive.

The V call is TRBV2, the J call TRBJ2-7, with 7 bases matching TRBD1. This CDR3 has 16 amino acids. Trimming removed 7 bases from V and 2 bases from J; junction bases left unmatched: 14. From germline, CDR1 is SNHLY and CDR2 FYNNEI. CDR3 region: CASKGLPEGATYEQYF. The CDR3 bases are TGTGCCAGCAAAGGACTCCCTGAGGGGGCCACCTACGAGCAGTACTTC.

The chain carries TRBV28 and TRBJ2-2; 9 bases fit TRBD2. The germline gives CDR1 MDHEN, CDR2 SYDVKM. The ends lost 7 bases at V and 3 bases at J; junction bases unmatched: 9. This CDR3 has 16 residues. In DNA form, the CDR3 reads TGTGCCAGCATCCTTAGCGGGAGAATGTACACCGGGGAGCTGTTTTTT. Its translation: CASILSGRMYTGELFF.

The chain employs TRBV5-4 and TRBJ1-6, with D perhaps TRBD1 (6 bases). This CDR3 is 16 amino acids long. The germline V gene encodes CDR1 SGHNT and CDR2 YYREEE (reference sequence). V dropped 4 bases and J dropped 1 base, with 12 bases sitting between them. CDR3 protein: CASSIQGGSYNSPLHF. The CDR3, as DNA: TGTGCCAGCAGCATACAGGGAGGGTCCTATAATTCACCCCTCCACTTT.

CDR3 in DNA: TGTGCCTGTACTAGCGGGAGCACAGATACGCAGTATTTT. Translation: CACTSGSTDTQYF. This chain joins TRBV30 and TRBJ2-3, with 9 bases that match TRBD2. The CDR3 length is 13 residues. J was trimmed by 0 bases and V by 6 bases; bases with no gene match: 1. Germline-derived CDR1 and CDR2 are GTSNPN and SVGIG (reference sequence).

The rearrangement joins TRBV7-9 to TRBJ1-2; TRBD1 might be the D (6 bases). Trimming stripped 4 bases from V and 3 bases from J, with 24 bases between. The CDR3 length is 18 residues. Germline CDR1 and CDR2: SEHNR and FQNEAQ (reference sequence). The CDR3 loop reads CASSSGLERGATDYGYTF. CDR3 in DNA: TGTGCCAGCAGCTCCGGTTTGGAGCGGGGGGCGACGGACTATGGCTACACCTTC.

The CDR3 nucleotides are TGTGCCAGCAGCAAAGTTTGTTGGGGGGGAGATGGCTACACCTTC. It translates to CASSKVCWGGDGYTF. The gene calls are TRBV21-1 and TRBJ1-2. TRBV21-1 is listed as a pseudogene. The CDR3 runs 15 residues.

The CDR3 here is CASRGQGLNTEAFF. In DNA form, the CDR3 reads TGTGCCAGCAGGGGACAGGGACTGAACACTGAAGCTTTCTTT. The chain couples TRBV9 to TRBJ1-1; 9 bases are shared with TRBD1. The CDR3 covers 14 residues. Germline CDR1 reads SGDLS; CDR2 reads YYNGEE. Germline trimming cut 5 bases from V and 0 bases from J; bases unmatched to any gene: 2.

The J gene is TRBJ1-3, the V gene TRBV2; 7 positions agree with TRBD1. Germline V gives CDR1 SNHLY, CDR2 FYNNEI. This CDR3 is 18 amino acids long. J gave up 5 bases and V 0 bases, and 13 bases lay outside the gene matches. CDR3 nucleotides: TGTGCCAGCAGTGAAGCTCTCTCGACAGGGCGGAAAAGAAACACCATATATTTT. Translating it yields CASSEALSTGRKRNTIYF.

This clone is a singleton in its sample. The chain links TRBV27 to TRBJ1-2; D gene unclear. This CDR3 has 12 amino acids. CDR1 is MNHEY and CDR2 is SMNVEV in the germline V gene (reference sequence). Trimming took off 2 bases at V and 10 bases at J, with 11 bases between the two ends. The CDR3 spells CASSLGGQDYTF. The CDR3 coding sequence is TGTGCCAGCAGTTTAGGTGGTCAGGACTACACCTTC.

This clone was observed a single time. This rearrangement joins TRBV4-1 to TRBJ1-2, with D perhaps matching TRBD1 (5 bases). V shed 0 bases and J shed 8 bases, with 13 bases lying between them. Germline values: CDR1 MGHRA, CDR2 YSYEKL. The CDR3 covers 14 residues. CDR3 amino acids: CASSQDRPGQGYTF. CDR3 nucleotide sequence: TGCGCCAGCAGCCAAGATCGTCCAGGGCAAGGCTACACCTTC.